Each of the 23 T cell receptor beta chains below was sequenced from the same sample in a study of blood T cell repertoires in COVID-19. TCRdb's copy holds only in-frame clones and misses some; the assay was immunoSEQ multiplex PCR. This table holds 99,000 or so clones, 85% to 90% found once. Material: peripheral blood. Receptors were obtained from a man aged 45-60 years with acute or convalescent COVID-19.

The rearrangement joins TRBV5-4 to TRBJ1-4, with 8 bases matching TRBD1. Germline CDR1 reads SGHNT; CDR2 reads YYREEE (reference sequence). V gave up 4 bases and J gave up 8 bases; unmatched junction bases: 7. This CDR3 is built from 14 residues. The CDR3 DNA reads TGTGCCAGCAGCAGACAGGGGCCTTACGAAAAACTGTTTTTT. Translation gives CASSRQGPYEKLFF.

This chain uses TRBV19 with TRBJ1-2, with 7 nucleotides matching TRBD1. The CDR3 sequence is 15 residues long. Germline V gene lookup returns CDR1 LNHDA and CDR2 SQIVND (reference sequence). V shed 4 bases and J 2 bases; nucleotides not matched to a gene: 7. The CDR3 reads CASSTQTGLNYGYTF. In DNA, the CDR3 is TGTGCCAGTAGTACGCAGACAGGGTTGAACTATGGCTACACCTTC.

The chain couples TRBV5-6 to TRBJ2-6; 7 bases fit TRBD1. Germline CDR1 is SGHDT and CDR2 is YYEEEE. With V trimmed by 1 base and J by 4 bases, 5 bases remained unmatched. This CDR3 is 16 amino acids long. CDR3: CASSLRGLAGANVLTF. DNA of the CDR3: TGTGCCAGCAGCTTGAGGGGGCTGGCAGGGGCCAACGTCCTGACTTTC.

This chain joins TRBV2 and TRBJ1-1; a weak D match, TRBD1 (5 bases). Germline V CDR1 and CDR2: SNHLY, FYNNEI. This CDR3 spans 14 amino acids. Trimming stripped 9 bases from V and 1 base from J, with 15 bases between. The CDR3 loop is CASGTATRNTEAFF. The CDR3 DNA reads as TGTGCCAGTGGGACGGCGACTAGGAACACTGAAGCTTTCTTT.

This rearrangement joins TRBV11-3 to TRBJ2-2, with TRBD1 matching 7 bases. Germline values: CDR1 SGHNT, CDR2 YENEEA. The CDR3 runs 17 residues. V trimming: 5 bases; J trimming: 5 bases; junction bases outside the gene matches: 14. The CDR3 spells CASSGPSGGRGTGELFF. CDR3 sequence (DNA): TGTGCCAGCAGCGGACCCTCAGGGGGTCGTGGGACCGGGGAGCTGTTTTTT.

The chain has TRBV2 and TRBJ1-2; perhaps TRBD1 as D (6 bases). CDR1 and CDR2 (germline): SNHLY, FYNNEI. Between the trimmed V and J ends, which lost 6 bases and 0 bases, there was a span of 14 bases. The CDR3 has 15 residues. The CDR3 nucleotides read TGTGCCAGCAGGGCTAGTGGACAGTCTAACTATGGCTACACCTTC. It specifies CASRASGQSNYGYTF.

V usage is TRBV10-1 and J usage is TRBJ2-7; TRBD1 is a possible D gene (5 bases). Germline V gene data show CDR1 as WNHNN and CDR2 as SYGVQD (reference sequence). The CDR3 has 11 residues. Trimming removed 11 bases from V and 2 bases from J, with 10 bases in between. The CDR3 sequence: CADAGPYEQYF. The CDR3 DNA is TGCGCCGACGCAGGGCCCTACGAGCAGTACTTC.

The chain uses TRBV10-3 and TRBJ1-2; 8 nucleotides line up with TRBD1. This CDR3 is built from 13 residues. V lost 6 bases to trimming and J lost 1 base; unmatched junction nucleotides: 1. The germline CDR1 and CDR2 sequences are ENHRY and SYGVKD. CDR3 sequence: CAISGTGNYGYTF. DNA for the CDR3: TGTGCCATCAGCGGGACAGGTAACTATGGCTACACCTTC.

The rearrangement joins TRBV5-1 to TRBJ1-3; D remains unclear. This CDR3 spans 16 amino acids. In germline, CDR1 is SGHRS, CDR2 YFSETQ. Trimming cost V 0 bases and J 0 bases, with 10 bases left between them. DNA of the CDR3: TGCGCCAGCAGCTTGGGAGGCGCTTCCTCTGGAAACACCATATATTTT. This gives the protein CASSLGGASSGNTIYF.

In DNA form, the CDR3 reads TGTGCCAGCAGCTGGGCCGGGACTAGCAGCTCAGATACGCAGTATTTT. Translating it yields CASSWAGTSSSDTQYF. The chain recombines TRBV7-2 with TRBJ2-3, with 9 bases that match TRBD2. V shed 4 bases and J 4 bases; nucleotides not matched to a gene: 9. The CDR3 consists of 16 residues. Germline CDR1 and CDR2: SGHTA and FQGNSA.

The chain is built from TRBV18 and TRBJ2-5, with 8 bases that match TRBD1. J was trimmed by 1 base and V by 3 bases; bases with no gene match: 1. Per germline, CDR1 KGHSH and CDR2 LQKENI. CDR3 length: 14 amino acids. The CDR3 sequence is CASSPGQGQETQYF. The DNA of the CDR3 is TGTGCCAGCTCACCCGGACAGGGCCAAGAGACCCAGTACTTC. Full variable domain (outside the CDR3, taken from reference TRBV18 and TRBJ2-5): NAGVMQNPRHLVRRRGQEARLRCSPMKGHSHVYWYRQLPEEGLKFMVYLQKENIIDESGMPKERFSAEFPKEGPSILRIQQVVRGDSAAYFCASSPGQGQETQYFGPGTRLLVL.

The CDR3 loop reads CASSLAGGEETQYF. In DNA, the CDR3 is TGTGCCAGCAGTCTCGCGGGGGGCGAGGAGACCCAGTACTTC. V is TRBV7-3 and J is TRBJ2-5, with TRBD2 matching 8 bases. Germline V lookup: CDR1 SGHTA, CDR2 FQGTGA. The junction had 8 bases not matched to a gene; V was cut back by 6 bases and J by 5 bases. The length of the CDR3 is 14 residues. The variable domain in full, with the rest retrieved from reference TRBV7-3 and TRBJ2-5, is GAGVSQTPSNKVTEKGKYVELRCDPISGHTALYWYRQSLGQGPEFLIYFQGTGAADDSGLPNDRFFAVRPEGSVSTLKIQRTERGDSAVYLCASSLAGGEETQYFGPGTRLLVL.

V is TRBV7-9 and J is TRBJ2-5; 9 positions agree with TRBD2. V shed 2 bases and J 4 bases; nucleotides not matched to a gene: 8. The CDR3 is 16 residues long. CDR1 is SEHNR, CDR2 FQNEAQ, per germline (reference sequence). In DNA, the CDR3 is TGTGCCAGCAGCTTAACAGGGACTAGCCCCCGAGAGACCCAGTACTTC. It translates to CASSLTGTSPRETQYF.

The chain uses TRBV6-5 and TRBJ2-7, with 8 bases lining up with TRBD1. Germline lookup yields CDR1 MNHEY and CDR2 SVGAGI. The CDR3 has 14 residues. V shed 8 bases and J 3 bases; nucleotides not matched to a gene: 9. CDR3 region: CASADRDLFYEQYF. In nucleotides, the CDR3 is TGTGCCAGCGCGGACAGGGACCTCTTCTACGAGCAGTACTTC.

J is TRBJ2-2 and V is TRBV2; the D is unclear. Between the trimmed V and J ends, which lost 3 bases and 3 bases, there was a span of 8 bases. The CDR3 runs to 14 residues. In germline, CDR1 is SNHLY, CDR2 FYNNEI. The CDR3 here is CASSDYTYTGELFF. In DNA, the CDR3 is TGTGCCAGCAGTGATTATACTTACACCGGGGAGCTGTTTTTT.

This chain connects TRBV27 to TRBJ2-4; D gene uncertain. Trimming pared 4 bases from V and 1 base from J, leaving 14 bases between. The germline V gene has CDR1 MNHEY and CDR2 SMNVEV (reference sequence). The CDR3 contains 16 residues. The CDR3 here is CASSYRVERAKNIQYF. The CDR3 nucleotides read TGTGCCAGCAGTTATCGGGTGGAACGGGCCAAAAACATTCAGTACTTC.

This chain joins TRBV29-1 and TRBJ2-1; TRBD2 agrees at 13 bases. This CDR3 region has 14 residues. With 7 bases clipped from V and 8 bases from J, the junction kept 8 bases outside the gene matches. Per the germline V gene, CDR1 is SQVTM and CDR2 is ANQGSEA. CDR3 coding DNA: TGCAGCGCAAGGACTAGCGGGAGTTCGGATGAGCAGTTCTTC. This codes for CSARTSGSSDEQFF.

This clone was observed once. This rearrangement joins TRBV24-1 to TRBJ1-5; D unclear. Germline values: CDR1 KGHDR, CDR2 SFDVKD. Trimming stripped 4 bases from V and 0 bases from J, with 6 bases between. The CDR3 covers 14 residues. The CDR3: CATSEDYSNQPQHF. The CDR3 region has the DNA TGTGCCACCAGTGAGGACTATAGCAATCAGCCCCAGCATTTT.

At least ten counts were recorded for this clone. This chain connects TRBV5-1 to TRBJ2-7, with 12 bases that match TRBD1. Trimming took 0 bases from V and 4 from J; bases not matched to a gene: 8. CDR1 and CDR2 from the germline V gene are SGHRS and YFSETQ. The CDR3 consists of 17 residues. The CDR3 reads CASSLARAGQGAYEQYF. The CDR3 nucleotides read TGCGCCAGCAGCTTGGCGCGGGCGGGACAGGGGGCTTACGAGCAGTACTTC.

This clone was picked up a small number of times. The J gene is TRBJ2-7, the V gene TRBV5-6; 12 nucleotides line up with TRBD1. Per germline, CDR1 SGHDT and CDR2 YYEEEE. The CDR3 is 15 amino acids. With V trimmed by 1 base and J by 5 bases, 4 bases remained unmatched. The chain's CDR3 is CASSLPGTGGHEQYF. CDR3 nucleotides: TGTGCCAGCAGCTTGCCTGGGACAGGGGGCCACGAGCAGTACTTC.

V and J are TRBV30 and TRBJ1-6, with TRBD1 matching 7 bases. V lost 4 bases and J lost 6; bases outside the gene matches: 6. The CDR3 consists of 14 residues. Germline V gene sequence: CDR1 GTSNPN, CDR2 SVGIG (reference sequence). Written as DNA, the CDR3 is TGTGCCTGGACCGCTCGACAGGGTAATTCACCCCTCCACTTT. It yields the protein CAWTARQGNSPLHF.

The genes are TRBV27 and TRBJ2-1; a weak D match, TRBD2 (8 bases). Trimming removed 6 bases at V and 7 bases at J, with 22 bases between. Germline V lookup: CDR1 MNHEY, CDR2 SMNVEV (reference sequence). The CDR3 length is 16 residues. The DNA for the CDR3 is TGTGCCAGCAGGCAGACAGGGCGGAGCGGGGGTAATGAGCAGTTCTTC. This sequence encodes CASRQTGRSGGNEQFF.

The V gene is TRBV27, the J gene TRBJ2-7, with 7 bases identical to TRBD1. The V and J ends lost 6 bases and 6 bases, in that order; junction bases with no gene match: 5. This CDR3 is 12 amino acids long. The germline V gene has CDR1 MNHEY and CDR2 SMNVEV (reference sequence). The CDR3 region is CASSRQGLEQYF. CDR3 DNA: TGTGCCAGCAGCCGACAGGGTCTCGAGCAGTACTTC.